This is a list of T cell receptor beta chains from one sample in a study of graft-versus-host responses after intestinal transplantation. Profiling relied on immunoSEQ multiplex PCR, and the TCRdb table lists in-frame clones only, not all of them. This table holds 90,000 to 150,000 clones, approximately 95% found once. No antigen has been assigned to these receptors. The input for sequencing was unstimulated CD4+ T cells sorted from spleen or lymph node cells, taken before intestinal transplant. These receptors all stem from a human donor who received an intestinal transplant. Both conserved end residues are part of each CDR3. Fields, in order: clone size, D gene, J gene, V gene, CDR3 DNA, CDR3 protein. The D gene is left open where the match is weak. The size of a clone is reported for some rows only, either as once, few or many, or as a class for expanded clones.

>-|-|TRBJ1-1|TRBV14
TGTGCCAGCAGCCGTCCGGGATATCAAGGGACTGAAGCTTTCTTT
CASSRPGYQGTEAFF
>-|TRBD1|TRBJ2-5|TRBV10-3
TGTGCCATCAGTGAGGGGACAGGGTGGGGAGAGACCCAGTACTTC
CAISEGTGWGETQYF
>-|TRBD2|TRBJ2-1|TRBV6-6
TGTGCCAGCCGGGGGACTAGCGGGAACTACAATGAGCAGTTCTTC
CASRGTSGNYNEQFF
>-|-|TRBJ2-4|TRBV28
TGTGCCAGCACCGAGGGCGGGGTTGCCAAAAACATTCAGTACTTC
CASTEGGVAKNIQYF
>-|-|TRBJ2-5|TRBV7-7
TGTGCTAGCAGCTTAGCCGTAGTGGAGACCCAGTACTTC
CASSLAVVETQYF
>-|-|TRBJ2-1|TRBV7-9
TGTGCCAGCAGCCCTATGCGGCTAGCGTCTGAGCAGTTCTTC
CASSPMRLASEQFF
>-|-|TRBJ1-2|TRBV30
TGTGCCTGGAGTGACCTGGCGTCCCGGCGGGGCTACACCTTC
CAWSDLASRRGYTF
>-|TRBD2|TRBJ2-1|TRBV7-8
TGTGCCAGCAGCTTAGGGGGGACTAGCGGGGGGTACAATGAGCAGTTCTTC
CASSLGGTSGGYNEQFF
>-|TRBD2|TRBJ2-7|TRBV30
TGTGCCTGGAGAGCAAATAGCGGGAGGGTCCACGAGCAGTACTTC
CAWRANSGRVHEQYF
>-|-|TRBJ1-1|TRBV6-5
TGTGCCAGCAGACTCTACGTACGGGATGGCACTGAAGCTTTCTTT
CASRLYVRDGTEAFF
>-|TRBD1|TRBJ1-5|TRBV30
TGTGCCTGGAGTGCAGGGGGAAATAGACCCCAGCATTTT
CAWSAGGNRPQHF
>-|TRBD2|TRBJ2-7|TRBV4-2
TGTGCCAGCAGACTAATTAGCGGGAACTACGAGCAGTACTTC
CASRLISGNYEQYF
>-|-|TRBJ1-5|TRBV30
TGTGCCTGGAGTGTAGGGCAGGGGTATCAGCCCCAGCATTTT
CAWSVGQGYQPQHF
>once|-|TRBJ1-1|TRBV5-1
TGCGCCAGCAGCTTTCAGGGCCGCACTGAAGCTTTCTTT
CASSFQGRTEAFF
>-|-|TRBJ2-3|TRBV7-3
TGTGCCAGCAGCTTAATTGGGCAGGGAGACCGCACAGATACGCAGTATTTT
CASSLIGQGDRTDTQYF
>-|-|TRBJ2-7|TRBV7-2
TGTGCCAGCAGCTTAGAGACCCTCCAAATCTACGAGCAGTACTTC
CASSLETLQIYEQYF
>-|-|TRBJ1-3|TRBV7-2
TGTGCCAGCAGCTTAGCGTCATACTCTGGAAACACCATATATTTT
CASSLASYSGNTIYF
>-|-|TRBJ1-3|TRBV18
TGTGCCAGCTCACCAAGGACTGGAAACACCATATATTTT
CASSPRTGNTIYF
>-|-|TRBJ1-1|TRBV18
TGTGCCAGCTCACGGAGGGCGGCGGAGAACACTGAAGCTTTCTTT
CASSRRAAENTEAFF
>-|TRBD1|TRBJ1-1|TRBV28
TGTGCCAGCAGGGCAGGGGGACATCCGCTTGAGGAAGCTTTCTTT
CASRAGGHPLEEAFF
>-|-|TRBJ1-1|TRBV27
TGTGCCAGCAGGCTCAGGGATTACTCAGGCTCCACTGAAGCTTTCTTT
CASRLRDYSGSTEAFF
>-|-|TRBJ2-7|TRBV21-1
TGTGCCAGCAGCAAGGGGGTATGGTACGAGCAGTACTTC
CASSKGVWYEQYF